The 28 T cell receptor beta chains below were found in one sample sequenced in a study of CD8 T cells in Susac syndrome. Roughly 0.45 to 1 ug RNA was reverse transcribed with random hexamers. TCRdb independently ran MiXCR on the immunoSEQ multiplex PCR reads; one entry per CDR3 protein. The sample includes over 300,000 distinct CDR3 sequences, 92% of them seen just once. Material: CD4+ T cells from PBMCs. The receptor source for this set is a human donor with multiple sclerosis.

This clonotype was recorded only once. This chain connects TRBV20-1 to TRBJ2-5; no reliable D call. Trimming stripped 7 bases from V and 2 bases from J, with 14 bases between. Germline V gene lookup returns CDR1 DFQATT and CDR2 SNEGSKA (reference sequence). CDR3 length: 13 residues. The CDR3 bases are TGCAGTGGATGGGCTGGAATGCAAGAGACCCAGTACTTC. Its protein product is CSGWAGMQETQYF.

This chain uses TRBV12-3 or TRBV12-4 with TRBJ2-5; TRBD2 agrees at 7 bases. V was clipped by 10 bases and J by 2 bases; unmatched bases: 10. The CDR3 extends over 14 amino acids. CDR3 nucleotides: TGTGCCACAGGCCGGGCCGGGGGGCAAGAGACCCAGTACTTC. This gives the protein CATGRAGGQETQYF.

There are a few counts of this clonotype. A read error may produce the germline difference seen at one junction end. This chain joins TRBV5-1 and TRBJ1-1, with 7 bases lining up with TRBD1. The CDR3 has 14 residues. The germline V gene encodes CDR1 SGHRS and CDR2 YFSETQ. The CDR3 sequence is CASSLGQSNTEAFF. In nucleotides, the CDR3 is TGTGCCAGCAGCTTGGGACAGTCGAACACTGAAGCTTTCTTT.

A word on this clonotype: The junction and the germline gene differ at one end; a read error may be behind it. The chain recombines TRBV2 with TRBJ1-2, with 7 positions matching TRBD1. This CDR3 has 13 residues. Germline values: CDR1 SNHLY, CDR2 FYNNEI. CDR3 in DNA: TGTGCCAGCGGTGAAAGGGGACAGTATGGCTACACCTTC. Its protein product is CASGERGQYGYTF.

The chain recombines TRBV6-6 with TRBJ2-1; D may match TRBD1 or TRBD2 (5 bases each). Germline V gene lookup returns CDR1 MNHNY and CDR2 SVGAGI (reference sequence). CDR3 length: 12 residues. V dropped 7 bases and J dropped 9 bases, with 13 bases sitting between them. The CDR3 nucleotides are TGTGCCAGCAAACCCCTGGGGGTTGAGCAGTTCTTC. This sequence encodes CASKPLGVEQFF.

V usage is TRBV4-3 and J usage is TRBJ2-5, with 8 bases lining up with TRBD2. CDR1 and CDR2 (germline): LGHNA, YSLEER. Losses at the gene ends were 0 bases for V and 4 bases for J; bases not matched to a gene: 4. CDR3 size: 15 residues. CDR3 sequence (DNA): TGCGCCAGCAGCCAAGACTTCGGGAGGGGAGAGACCCAGTACTTC. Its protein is CASSQDFGRGETQYF.

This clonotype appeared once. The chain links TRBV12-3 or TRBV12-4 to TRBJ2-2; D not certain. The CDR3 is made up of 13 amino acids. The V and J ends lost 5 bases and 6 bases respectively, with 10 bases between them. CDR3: CASSKQDPGELFF. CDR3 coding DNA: TGTGCCAGCAGTAAGCAGGACCCCGGGGAGCTGTTTTTT.

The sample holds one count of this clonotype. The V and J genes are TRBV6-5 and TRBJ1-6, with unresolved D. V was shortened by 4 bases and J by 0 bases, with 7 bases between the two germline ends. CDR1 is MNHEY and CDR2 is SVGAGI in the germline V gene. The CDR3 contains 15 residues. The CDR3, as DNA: TGTGCCAGCAGTTCGGAGATCTCCTATAATTCACCCCTCCACTTT. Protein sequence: CASSSEISYNSPLHF.

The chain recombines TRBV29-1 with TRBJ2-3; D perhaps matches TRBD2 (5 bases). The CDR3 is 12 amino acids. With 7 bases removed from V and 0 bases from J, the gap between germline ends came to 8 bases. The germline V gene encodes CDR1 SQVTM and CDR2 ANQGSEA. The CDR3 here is CSAGLSTDTQYF. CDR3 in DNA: TGCAGCGCCGGACTTAGCACAGATACGCAGTATTTT.

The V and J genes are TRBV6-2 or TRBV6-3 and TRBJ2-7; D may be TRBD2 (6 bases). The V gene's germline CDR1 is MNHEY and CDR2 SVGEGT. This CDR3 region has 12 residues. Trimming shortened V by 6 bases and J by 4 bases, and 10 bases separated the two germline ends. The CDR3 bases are TGTGCCAGCAGAAGGACTACATACGAGCAGTACTTC. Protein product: CASRRTTYEQYF.

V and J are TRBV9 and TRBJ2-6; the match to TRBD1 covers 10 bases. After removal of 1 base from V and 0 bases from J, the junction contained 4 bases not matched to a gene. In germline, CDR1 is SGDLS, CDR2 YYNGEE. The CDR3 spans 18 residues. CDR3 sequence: CASSVSGQGLSGANVLTF. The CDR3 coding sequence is TGTGCCAGCAGCGTATCGGGACAGGGGCTCTCTGGGGCCAACGTCCTGACTTTC.

The CDR3 region is CASNLITGYTF. CDR3 nucleotides: TGTGCCAGCAATCTCATAACGGGCTACACCTTC. J is TRBJ1-2 and V is TRBV7-9; D uncertain. The CDR3 runs to 11 residues. The germline V gene encodes CDR1 SEHNR and CDR2 FQNEAQ (reference sequence). V was clipped by 7 bases and J by 8 bases, with 11 bases between them.

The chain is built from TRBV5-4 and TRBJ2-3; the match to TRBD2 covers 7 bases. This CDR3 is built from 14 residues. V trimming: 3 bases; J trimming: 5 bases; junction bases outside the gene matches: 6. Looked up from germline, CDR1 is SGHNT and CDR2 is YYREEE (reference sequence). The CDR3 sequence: CASSSEWGGDTQYF. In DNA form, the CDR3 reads TGTGCCAGCAGCTCAGAGTGGGGGGGAGATACGCAGTATTTT.

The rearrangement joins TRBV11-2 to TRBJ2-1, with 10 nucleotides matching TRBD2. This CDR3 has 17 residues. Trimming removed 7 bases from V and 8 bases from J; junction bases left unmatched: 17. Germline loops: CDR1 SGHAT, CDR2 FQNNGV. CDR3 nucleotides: TGTGCCAGCACCTCGATAGAGTCTAGCGGGAGTGGCGATGAGCAGTTCTTC. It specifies CASTSIESSGSGDEQFF.

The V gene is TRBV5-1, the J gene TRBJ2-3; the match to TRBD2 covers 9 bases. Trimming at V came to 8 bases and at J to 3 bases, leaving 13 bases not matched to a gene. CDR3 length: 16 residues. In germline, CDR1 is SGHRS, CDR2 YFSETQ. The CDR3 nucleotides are TGCGCCAGTAACCACCTCGGACTAGCGAGTACAGATACGCAGTATTTT. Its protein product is CASNHLGLASTDTQYF. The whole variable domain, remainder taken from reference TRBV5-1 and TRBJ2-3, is KAGVTQTPRYLIKTRGQQVTLSCSPISGHRSVSWYQQTPGQGLQFLFEYFSETQRNKGNFPGRFSGRQFSNSRSEMNVSTLELGDSALYLCASNHLGLASTDTQYFGPGTRLTVL.

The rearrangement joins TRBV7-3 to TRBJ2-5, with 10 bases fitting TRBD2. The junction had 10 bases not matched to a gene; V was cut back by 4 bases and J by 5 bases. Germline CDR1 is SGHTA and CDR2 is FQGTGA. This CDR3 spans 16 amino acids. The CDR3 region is CASSSTPSGGLETQYF. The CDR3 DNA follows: TGTGCCAGCAGCTCTACCCCTAGCGGGGGTTTGGAGACCCAGTACTTC.

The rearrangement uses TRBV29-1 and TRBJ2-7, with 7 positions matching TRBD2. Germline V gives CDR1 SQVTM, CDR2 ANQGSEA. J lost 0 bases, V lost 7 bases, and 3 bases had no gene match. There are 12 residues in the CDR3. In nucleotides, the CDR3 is TGCAGCGCTCGGACTAGCTCCTACGAGCAGTACTTC. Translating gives CSARTSSYEQYF.

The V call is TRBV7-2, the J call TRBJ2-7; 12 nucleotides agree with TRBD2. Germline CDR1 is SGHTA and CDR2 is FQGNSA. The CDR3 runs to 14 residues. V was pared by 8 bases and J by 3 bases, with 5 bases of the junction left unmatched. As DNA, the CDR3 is TGTGCCAGCTGTTGGACTAGCGGGGACTACGAGCAGTACTTC. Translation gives CASCWTSGDYEQYF. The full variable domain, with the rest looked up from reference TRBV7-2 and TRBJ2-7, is GAGVSQSPSNKVTEKGKDVELRCDPISGHTALYWYRQSLGQGLEFLIYFQGNSAPDKSGLPSDRFSAERTGGSVSTLTIQRTQQEDSAVYLCASCWTSGDYEQYFGPGTRLTVT.

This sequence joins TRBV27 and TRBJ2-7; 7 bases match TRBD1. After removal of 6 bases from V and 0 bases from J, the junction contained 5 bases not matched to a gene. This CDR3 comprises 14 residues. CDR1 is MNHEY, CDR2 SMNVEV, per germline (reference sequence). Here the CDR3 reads CASRKSGGSYEQYF. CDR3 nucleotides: TGTGCCAGCAGAAAATCAGGGGGCTCCTACGAGCAGTACTTC.

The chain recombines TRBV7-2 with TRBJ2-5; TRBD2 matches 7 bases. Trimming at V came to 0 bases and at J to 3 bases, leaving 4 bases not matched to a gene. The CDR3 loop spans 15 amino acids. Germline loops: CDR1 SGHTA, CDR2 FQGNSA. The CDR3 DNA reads TGTGCCAGCAGCTTAGCGTCTAGCGGAAAAGAGACCCAGTACTTC. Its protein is CASSLASSGKETQYF.

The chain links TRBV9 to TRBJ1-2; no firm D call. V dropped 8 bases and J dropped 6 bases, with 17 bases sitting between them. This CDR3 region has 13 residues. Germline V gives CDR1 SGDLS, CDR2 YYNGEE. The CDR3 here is CASRGGRLDGYTF. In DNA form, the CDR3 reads TGTGCCAGTCGAGGTGGGCGGCTTGATGGCTACACCTTC.

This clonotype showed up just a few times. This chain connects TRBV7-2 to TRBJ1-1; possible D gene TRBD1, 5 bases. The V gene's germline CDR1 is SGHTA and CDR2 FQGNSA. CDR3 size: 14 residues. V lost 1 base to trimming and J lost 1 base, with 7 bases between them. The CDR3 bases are TGTGCCAGCAGCTTAGTGGGGGGGAACACTGAAGCTTTCTTT. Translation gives CASSLVGGNTEAFF.

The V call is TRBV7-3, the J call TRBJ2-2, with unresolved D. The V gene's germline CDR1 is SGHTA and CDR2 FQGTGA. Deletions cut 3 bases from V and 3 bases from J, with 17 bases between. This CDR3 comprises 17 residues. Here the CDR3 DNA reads TGTGCCAGCAGCTTCGGATCGCTCTCCGTCGACACCGGGGAGCTGTTTTTT. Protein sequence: CASSFGSLSVDTGELFF. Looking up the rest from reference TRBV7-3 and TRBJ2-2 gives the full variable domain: GAGVSQTPSNKVTEKGKYVELRCDPISGHTALYWYRQSLGQGPEFLIYFQGTGAADDSGLPNDRFFAVRPEGSVSTLKIQRTERGDSAVYLCASSFGSLSVDTGELFFGEGSRLTVL.

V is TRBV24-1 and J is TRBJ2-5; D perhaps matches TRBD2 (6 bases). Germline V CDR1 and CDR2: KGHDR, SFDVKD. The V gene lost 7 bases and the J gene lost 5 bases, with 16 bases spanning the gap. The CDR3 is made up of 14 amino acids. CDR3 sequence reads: CATRLGLCRETQYF. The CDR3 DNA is TGTGCCACCAGGTTGGGACTCTGCAGGGAGACCCAGTACTTC.

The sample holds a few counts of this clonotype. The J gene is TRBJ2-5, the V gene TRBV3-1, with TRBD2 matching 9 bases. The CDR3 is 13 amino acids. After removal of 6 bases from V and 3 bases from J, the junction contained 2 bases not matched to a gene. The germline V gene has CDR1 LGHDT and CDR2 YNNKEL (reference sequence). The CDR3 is CASRRGGEETQYF. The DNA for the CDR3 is TGTGCCAGCAGGCGGGGGGGGGAAGAGACCCAGTACTTC.

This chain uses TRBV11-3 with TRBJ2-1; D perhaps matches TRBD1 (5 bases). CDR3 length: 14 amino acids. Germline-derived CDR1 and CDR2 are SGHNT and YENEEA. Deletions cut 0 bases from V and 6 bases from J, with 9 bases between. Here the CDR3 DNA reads TGTGCCAGCAGCTTAGAGGGGCCTTTCAATGAGCAGTTCTTC. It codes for CASSLEGPFNEQFF.

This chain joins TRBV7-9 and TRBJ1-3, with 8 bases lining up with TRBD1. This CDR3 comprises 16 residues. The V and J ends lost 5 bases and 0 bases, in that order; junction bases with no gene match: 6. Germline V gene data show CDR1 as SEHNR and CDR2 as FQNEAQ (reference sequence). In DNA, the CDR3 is TGTGCCAGCAGCCGGGACAGGACCTTCTCTGGAAACACCATATATTTT. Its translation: CASSRDRTFSGNTIYF. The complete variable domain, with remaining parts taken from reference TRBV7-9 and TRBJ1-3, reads DTGVSQNPRHKITKRGQNVTFRCDPISEHNRLYWYRQTLGQGPEFLTYFQNEAQLEKSRLLSDRFSAERPKGSFSTLEIQRTEQGDSAMYLCASSRDRTFSGNTIYFGEGSWLTVV.

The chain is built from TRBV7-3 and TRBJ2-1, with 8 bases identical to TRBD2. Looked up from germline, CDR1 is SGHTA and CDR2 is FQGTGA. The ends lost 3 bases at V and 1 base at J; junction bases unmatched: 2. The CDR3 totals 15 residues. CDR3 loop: CASSFAGGSYNEQFF. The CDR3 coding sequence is TGTGCCAGCAGCTTCGCGGGAGGATCCTACAATGAGCAGTTCTTC.